This T cell receptor beta chain was retrieved from a study of control samples from healthy donors and cancer patients. Sequencing was performed with immunoSEQ multiplex PCR; in TCRdb, only in-frame clones are kept and a portion is missing. The profile covers 100,000 to 150,000 clones, with less than 95% appearing a single time and about 9% taken by the ten largest. Trimming removed 10 bases at V and 9 bases at J, with 16 bases between. CDR1 is LNHDA and CDR2 is SQIVND in the germline V gene (reference sequence). This CDR3 has 12 residues. This clone has only one observation. The source material was blood. The clonotype originates from a man younger than 35 in good health. The genes are TRBV19 and TRBJ2-4, with a possible D match to TRBD2 (6 bases). The CDR3 here is CATSRDSVIQYF. CDR3 nucleotides: TGTGCCACGTCCCGGGACTCGGTCATTCAGTACTTC. Together with reference TRBV19 and TRBJ2-4, the CDR3 gives the full variable domain: DGGITQSPKYLFRKEGQNVTLSCEQNLNHDAMYWYRQDPGQGLRLIYYSQIVNDFQKGDIAEGYSVSREKKESFPLTVTSAQKNPTAFYLCATSRDSVIQYFGAGTRLSVL.